Below, 6 T cell receptor beta chains from the same sample are listed, as sequenced in a study of CD8+CD57+ T cells in acquired aplastic anemia. CDR3 and TCR beta VDJ profiling relied on genomic DNA as the template. MiXCR, run by TCRdb on the reads, gives a single entry per CDR3 protein. The repertoire holds 150,000 to 200,000 distinct CDR3 sequences, with around 45% as singletons. The sample consisted of sorted CD4+, CD8+, or CD8+CD57+ T cells (not recorded which) from PBMCs. The receptors shown here come from a human donor in good health.

The CDR3: CASSREQGTGNTIYF. The CDR3 region has the DNA TGTGCCAGTAGCAGAGAACAGGGAACTGGAAACACCATATATTTT. The chain couples TRBV19 to TRBJ1-3, with D tentatively TRBD1 (6 bases). CDR1 and CDR2 from the germline V gene are LNHDA and SQIVND (reference sequence). The CDR3 is 15 amino acids. Trimming shortened V by 6 bases and J by 2 bases, and 14 bases separated the two germline ends.

J is TRBJ1-1 and V is TRBV19; D is unclear. Germline V gene sequence: CDR1 LNHDA, CDR2 SQIVND (reference sequence). The CDR3 spans 13 residues. V lost 3 bases, J lost 4 bases, and 9 bases lay in between. The CDR3 reads CASSMGGITEAFF. CDR3 nucleotide sequence: TGTGCCAGTAGTATGGGTGGGATCACTGAAGCTTTCTTT.

This clonotype was detected many times. V is TRBV20-1 and J is TRBJ2-5; TRBD2 matches at 8 bases. Trimming cost V 2 bases and J 5 bases; bases outside gene matches: 10. The CDR3 has 15 residues. The germline gives CDR1 DFQATT, CDR2 SNEGSKA (reference sequence). The CDR3 DNA reads TGCAGTGCTAGACGGACTAGCTTAGTGATGGAGACCCAGTACTTC. Its protein is CSARRTSLVMETQYF.

The V gene is TRBV5-4, the J gene TRBJ1-2, with TRBD1 identical over 7 bases. CDR1 SGHNT and CDR2 YYREEE come from the germline V gene (reference sequence). Trimming cost V 0 bases and J 0 bases; bases outside gene matches: 2. The CDR3 has 15 residues. CDR3 DNA: TGTGCCAGCAGCTTGGTAGGGGGCGCTAACTATGGCTACACCTTC. Amino acids: CASSLVGGANYGYTF.

This clonotype has ten or more counts. This rearrangement joins TRBV29-1 to TRBJ1-2, with 7 bases that match TRBD1. The CDR3 runs to 12 residues. Germline CDR1 SQVTM, CDR2 ANQGSEA. Trimming at V came to 4 bases and at J to 4 bases, leaving 3 bases not matched to a gene. CDR3 residues: CSVGTGSYGYTF. CDR3 in DNA: TGCAGCGTTGGGACAGGCTCCTATGGCTACACCTTC.

This sequence joins TRBV7-2 and TRBJ2-2; D not certain. This CDR3 region has 14 residues. V was shortened by 0 bases and J by 4 bases, with 6 bases between the two germline ends. CDR1 and CDR2 from the germline V gene are SGHTA and FQGNSA. CDR3 sequence reads: CASSLAGFTGELFF. CDR3 DNA sequence: TGTGCCAGCAGCTTAGCGGGGTTCACCGGGGAGCTGTTTTTT.